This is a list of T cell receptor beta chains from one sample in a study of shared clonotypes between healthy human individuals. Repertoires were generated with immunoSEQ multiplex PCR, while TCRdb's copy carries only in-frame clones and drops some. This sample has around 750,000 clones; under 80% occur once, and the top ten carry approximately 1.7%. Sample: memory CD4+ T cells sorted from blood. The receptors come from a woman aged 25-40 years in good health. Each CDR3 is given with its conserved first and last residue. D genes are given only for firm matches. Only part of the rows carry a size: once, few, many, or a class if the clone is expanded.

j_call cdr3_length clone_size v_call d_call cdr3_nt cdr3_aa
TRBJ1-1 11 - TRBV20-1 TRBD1 TGCAGTGTTGCAGGGGGGAATGAAGCTTTCTTT CSVAGGNEAFF
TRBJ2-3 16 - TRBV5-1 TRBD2 TGCGCCAGCAGCTTCGAACTAGCGGGGGGCACAGATACGCAGTATTTT CASSFELAGGTDTQYF
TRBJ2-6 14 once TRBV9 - TGTGCCAGCACCAGGGAGAGTGGGGCCAACGTCCTGACTTTC CASTRESGANVLTF
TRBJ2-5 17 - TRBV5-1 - TGCGCCAGCAGCTCGGGACCAGGGCAGGGTTTGGAAGAGACCCAGTACTTC CASSSGPGQGLEETQYF
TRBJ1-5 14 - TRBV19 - TGTGCCAGTAGACAGGGTCCCGCAATTCAGCCCCAGCATTTT CASRQGPAIQPQHF
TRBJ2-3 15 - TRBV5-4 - TGTGCCAGCAGCTTGGGACAGCAGAGCACAGATACGCAGTATTTT CASSLGQQSTDTQYF
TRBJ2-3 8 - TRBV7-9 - TGTGCCAGCACAACGCAGTATTTT CASTTQYF
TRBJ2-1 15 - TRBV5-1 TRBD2 TGCGCCAGCAGCTTGGTCCTAGCGGGAGCACCTGAGCAGTTCTTC CASSLVLAGAPEQFF
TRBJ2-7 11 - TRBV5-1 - TGCGCCAGCAGCGGTAGGACCGAGCAGTACTTC CASSGRTEQYF
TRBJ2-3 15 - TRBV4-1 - TGCGCCAGCGGGTCTGTAGGCGGGGACACAGATACGCAGTATTTT CASGSVGGDTDTQYF
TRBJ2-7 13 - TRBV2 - TGTGCCAGCGGGGAAGAGGGAGGCTACGAGCAGTACTTC CASGEEGGYEQYF
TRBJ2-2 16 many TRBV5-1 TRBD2 TGCGCCAGCTCGGGTCTTCTAGCGGGAGTTAGCGGGGAGCTGTTTTTT CASSGLLAGVSGELFF
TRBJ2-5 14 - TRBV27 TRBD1 TGTGCCAGCAGTTTGTGGGGACAGAAAGAGACCCAGTACTTC CASSLWGQKETQYF
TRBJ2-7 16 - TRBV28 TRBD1 TGTGCCAGCTCTAGAAGGGGACAGGGGGCGCGGCGCGAGCAGTACTTC CASSRRGQGARREQYF
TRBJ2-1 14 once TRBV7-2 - TGTGCCAGCAGCCCCAAACTAGGGGCAAATGAGCAGTTCTTC CASSPKLGANEQFF
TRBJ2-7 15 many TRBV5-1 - TGCGCCAGCAAATCTCGTTCAGGGGCTATCAACGAGCAGTACTTC CASKSRSGAINEQYF
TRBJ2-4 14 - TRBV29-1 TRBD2 TGCAGCGTTGAGGGGACTAGCGGGAGGAACATTCAGTACTTC CSVEGTSGRNIQYF
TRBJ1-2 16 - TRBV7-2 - TGTGCCAGCAGCCCAAGTCCGGGCGTCGGGGGAGGTGGCTACACCTTC CASSPSPGVGGGGYTF
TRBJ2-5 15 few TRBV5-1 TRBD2 TGCGCCAGCAGCTTGGGGACTAGCGGGAGCGAGACCCAGTACTTC CASSLGTSGSETQYF
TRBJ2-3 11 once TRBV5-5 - TGTGCCAGCACCCGCCGTAGTACGCAGTATTTT CASTRRSTQYF
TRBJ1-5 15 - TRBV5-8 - TGTGCCAGCAGCTATGACCCGGGTGGCAATCAGCCCCAGCATTTT CASSYDPGGNQPQHF
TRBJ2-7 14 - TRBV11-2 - TGTGCCAGCAGCCATGGTGTCAGGATCTACGAGCAGTACTTC CASSHGVRIYEQYF
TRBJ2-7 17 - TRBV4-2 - TGTGCCAGCAGCCAAGATACCGGACACGCCAAAACCTACGAGCAGTACTTC CASSQDTGHAKTYEQYF
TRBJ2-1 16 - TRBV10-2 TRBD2 TGCGCCAGCACTACCCCGACTAGCGGGGGCTACAATGAGCAGTTCTTC CASTTPTSGGYNEQFF
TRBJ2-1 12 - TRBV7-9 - TGTGCCAGCAGCTTATTGAGCAGTGAGCAGTTCTTC CASSLLSSEQFF
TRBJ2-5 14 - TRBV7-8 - TGTGCCAGCAGCTTTCGGTCGGGACAAGAGACCCAGTACTTC CASSFRSGQETQYF
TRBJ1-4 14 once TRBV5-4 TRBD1 TGTGCCAGCAGGATTACAGGGGGCGAAGAAAAACTGTTTTTT CASRITGGEEKLFF
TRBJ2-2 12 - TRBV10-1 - TGCGCCAGCAGTGCCAGGGGTCGGGAGCTGTTTTTT CASSARGRELFF
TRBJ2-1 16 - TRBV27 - TGTGCCAGCAGCTCCGAGCTAGCTGCAAAATACAATGAGCAGTTCTTC CASSSELAAKYNEQFF
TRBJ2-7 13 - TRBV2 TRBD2 TGTGCCAGCAATAGCGGGAGGGCGACCGAGCAGTACTTC CASNSGRATEQYF
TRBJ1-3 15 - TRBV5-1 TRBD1 TGCGCCAGCAGCGAGCAGGGGGACTCTGGAAACACCATATATTTT CASSEQGDSGNTIYF
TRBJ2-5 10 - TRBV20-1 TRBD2 TGCAGTGCCGGGAGGGAGACCCAGTACTTC CSAGRETQYF
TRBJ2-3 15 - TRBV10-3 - TGTGCCACTCAACCGGGACCGCGAACCACAGATACGCAGTATTTT CATQPGPRTTDTQYF
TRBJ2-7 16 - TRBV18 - TGTGCCAGCTCATTTTCCCCCGGGACGGGAGTCTACGAGCAGTACTTC CASSFSPGTGVYEQYF
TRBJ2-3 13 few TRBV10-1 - TGCGCCAGCAATCAGGGAGGCGCAGATACGCAGTATTTT CASNQGGADTQYF
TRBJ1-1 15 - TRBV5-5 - TGTGCCAGCAGCTTTTATCGGGGAGGAAACACTGAAGCTTTCTTT CASSFYRGGNTEAFF
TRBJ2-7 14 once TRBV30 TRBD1 TGTGCCTGGAGTGTATGGGGACAGCGGTACGAGCAGTACTTC CAWSVWGQRYEQYF
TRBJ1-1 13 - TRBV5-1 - TGCGCCAGCAGCTTTTACTGGAACACTGAAGCTTTCTTT CASSFYWNTEAFF
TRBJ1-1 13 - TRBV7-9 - TGTGCCAGCAGACCCGACAGGAACACTGAAGCTTTCTTT CASRPDRNTEAFF
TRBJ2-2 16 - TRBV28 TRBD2 TGTGCCAGCAGTCTCCTAGCGGGACAGAACACCGGGGAGCTGTTTTTT CASSLLAGQNTGELFF
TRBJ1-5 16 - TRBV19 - TGTGCCAGTAGTATAGGGGACGGATATAGCAATCAGCCCCAGCATTTT CASSIGDGYSNQPQHF
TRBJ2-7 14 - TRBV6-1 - TGTGCCGCCTGCACAGGGTCGGGTTCCTACGAGCAGTACTTC CAACTGSGSYEQYF
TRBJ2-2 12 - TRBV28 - TGTGCCAGCACCCCTAGGACCGGGGAGCTGTTTTTT CASTPRTGELFF
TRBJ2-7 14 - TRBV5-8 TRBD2 TGTGCCAGCAGCTTGAGGGGACTATCCTACGAGCAGTACTTC CASSLRGLSYEQYF
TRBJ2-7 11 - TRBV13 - TGTGCCAGCAGCGCCCGGGGCGAGCAGTACTTC CASSARGEQYF
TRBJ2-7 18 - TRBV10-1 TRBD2 TGCGCCAGCAGTGAGACTGGACTAGCGGGAGTCGGGGGCTACGAGCAGTACTTC CASSETGLAGVGGYEQYF
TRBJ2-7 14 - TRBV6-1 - TGTGCCAGCAGTGCGGTTCCGGGCCGAGGGGAGCAGTACTTC CASSAVPGRGEQYF
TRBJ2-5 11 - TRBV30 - TGTGCCTGGAGTCAGGGTGAGACCCAGTACTTC CAWSQGETQYF
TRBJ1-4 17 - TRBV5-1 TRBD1 TGCGCCAGCAGCTTGGTGACAGGGAAGGGCACTAATGAAAAACTGTTTTTT CASSLVTGKGTNEKLFF
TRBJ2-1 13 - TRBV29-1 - TGCAGCGTACAGGGAAGTGGGGCTCATGAGCAGTTCTTC CSVQGSGAHEQFF
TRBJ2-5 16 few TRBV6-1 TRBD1 TGTGCCAGCAGTGACGGACAGGGAGGCACCGAGGAGACCCAGTACTTC CASSDGQGGTEETQYF
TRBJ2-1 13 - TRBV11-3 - TGTGCCAGCAGCGAAGCCCGGGACTATGAGCAGTTCTTC CASSEARDYEQFF
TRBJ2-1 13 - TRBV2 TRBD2 TGTGCCAGCAAGAGCGGCAGGGACGCGGGGGAGTTCTTC CASKSGRDAGEFF
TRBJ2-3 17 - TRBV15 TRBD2 TGTGCCACCAGCAGACTCCTCACTAGCGGGAGGCGGGATACGCAGTATTTT CATSRLLTSGRRDTQYF
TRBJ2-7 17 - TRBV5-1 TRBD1 TGCGCCAGCAGCTTGAATTCCGGGACAGGACTGACCTACGAGCAGTACTTC CASSLNSGTGLTYEQYF
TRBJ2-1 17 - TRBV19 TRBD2 TGTGCCAGTAGTGCCCAGGCCGGGACTAGCTCCTACAATGAGCAGTTCTTC CASSAQAGTSSYNEQFF
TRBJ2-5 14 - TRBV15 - TGTGCCACCAGCGGGGGCGGGAGACAAGAGACCCAGTACTTC CATSGGGRQETQYF
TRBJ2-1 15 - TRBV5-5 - TGTGCCGGTGGTGGTGGGACTCCCTCCTACAATGAGCAGTTCTTC CAGGGGTPSYNEQFF
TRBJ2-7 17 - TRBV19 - TGTGCCAGTAGTAGGTTTAAGTCTCAATCCGAGACCTACGAGCAGTACTTC CASSRFKSQSETYEQYF